This TCR beta chain was identified in a study of cytomegalovirus exposure and HLA in healthy donors. From germline, CDR1 is LGHNA and CDR2 YNFKEQ. The V end was cut by 7 bases, the J end by 4 bases, with 19 bases between. The CDR3 is 16 amino acids. PCR employed 60 Vbeta and 13 Jbeta primers. Sequencing used immunoSEQ multiplex PCR; TCRdb keeps in-frame clones, though not all of them. The table lists some 200,000 clones, roughly four fifths of them singletons. The receptor comes from a girl between 10 and 17 years old in good health and CMV-seronegative. What was sequenced was PBMCs. The chain carries TRBV4-2 and TRBJ1-4; D ambiguous. The CDR3 DNA follows: TGTGCCAGCACCCTAGAGGTTATAGGAGGTAATGAAAAACTGTTTTTT. It specifies CASTLEVIGGNEKLFF.